The next 13 T cell receptor beta chains were all read from a single sample in a study of CD8 T cells in ankylosing spondylitis. From the 5' RACE reads, TCRdb called clonotypes with MiXCR, one entry per CDR3 protein. The table shows about 220,000 distinct CDR3 sequences, with about 10% occurring only once. The specimen was blood, either unsorted or a sorted T cell fraction (not recorded which). Receptors were obtained from a male donor with ankylosing spondylitis or in good health (not recorded which).

This clonotype came up many times. The rearrangement joins TRBV5-1 to TRBJ1-4; no definite D call. The CDR3 contains 14 residues. Between the trimmed V and J ends, which lost 4 bases and 0 bases, there was a span of 7 bases. Germline CDR1 reads SGHRS; CDR2 reads YFSETQ. The CDR3 spells CASSPDSTNEKLFF. The CDR3 nucleotides are TGCGCCAGCAGCCCAGACTCAACTAATGAAAAACTGTTTTTT. The whole variable domain, remainder taken from reference TRBV5-1 and TRBJ1-4, is KAGVTQTPRYLIKTRGQQVTLSCSPISGHRSVSWYQQTPGQGLQFLFEYFSETQRNKGNFPGRFSGRQFSNSRSEMNVSTLELGDSALYLCASSPDSTNEKLFFGSGTQLSVL.

This clonotype was detected ten times or more. The CDR3 loop reads CAISESSAGTYTQYF. In DNA, the CDR3 is TGTGCCATCAGTGAGTCATCGGCAGGTACATATACGCAGTATTTT. This chain uses TRBV10-3 with TRBJ2-3; D call uncertain. Trimming removed 0 bases from V and 7 bases from J, with 14 bases in between. This CDR3 contains 15 residues. CDR1 ENHRY and CDR2 SYGVKD come from the germline V gene.

This clonotype showed up many times. This sequence joins TRBV5-1 and TRBJ1-2; D call uncertain. The CDR3 has 13 residues. The ends were cut back, 3 bases at V and 2 bases at J, with 8 bases in the middle. CDR1 is SGHRS and CDR2 is YFSETQ in the germline V gene. The CDR3 sequence: CASSSSINYGYTF. The CDR3 DNA reads as TGCGCCAGCAGCTCATCTATCAACTATGGCTACACCTTC.

This clonotype appeared many times. The chain has TRBV24-1 and TRBJ2-4, with D unclear. Germline loops: CDR1 KGHDR, CDR2 SFDVKD. The ends were cut back, 3 bases at V and 0 bases at J, with 2 bases in the middle. The CDR3 runs to 13 residues. As DNA, the CDR3 is TGTGCCACCAGTGATATAGCCAAAAACATTCAGTACTTC. It codes for CATSDIAKNIQYF.

This clonotype showed up many times. The gene calls are TRBV20-1 and TRBJ1-1, with D perhaps matching TRBD1 (5 bases). Germline V lookup: CDR1 DFQATT, CDR2 SNEGSKA (reference sequence). The V and J ends lost 0 bases and 0 bases respectively, with 20 bases between them. The length of the CDR3 is 18 residues. In DNA form, the CDR3 reads TGCAGTGCTAGAGATCGGGCGGGGGAGACTCCACTGAACACTGAAGCTTTCTTT. Translation: CSARDRAGETPLNTEAFF.

The chain uses TRBV5-1 and TRBJ1-2, with a tentative D call TRBD1 (5 bases). The CDR3 has 14 amino acids. Germline CDR1 and CDR2: SGHRS and YFSETQ. The V and J ends lost 0 bases and 2 bases respectively, with 8 bases between them. The CDR3 loop reads CASSLGRQNYGYTF. The DNA for the CDR3 is TGCGCCAGCAGCTTGGGAAGACAGAACTATGGCTACACCTTC. Looking up the rest from reference TRBV5-1 and TRBJ1-2 gives the full variable domain: KAGVTQTPRYLIKTRGQQVTLSCSPISGHRSVSWYQQTPGQGLQFLFEYFSETQRNKGNFPGRFSGRQFSNSRSEMNVSTLELGDSALYLCASSLGRQNYGYTFGSGTRLTVV.

CDR3 loop: CASSLERGLTDTQYF. CDR3 bases: TGTGCCAGCAGCCTCGAGCGGGGGCTCACAGATACGCAGTATTTT. The rearrangement links TRBV7-3 to TRBJ2-3; 8 bases are shared with TRBD2. Germline-derived CDR1 and CDR2 are SGHTA and FQGTGA. This CDR3 contains 15 residues. V was pared by 5 bases and J by 2 bases, with 6 bases of the junction left unmatched.

This rearrangement joins TRBV7-9 to TRBJ2-5; D tentatively reads TRBD1 or TRBD2 (5 bases each). CDR3 length: 15 amino acids. Germline CDR1 reads SEHNR; CDR2 reads FQNEAQ (reference sequence). The V end was cut by 4 bases, the J end by 4 bases, with 16 bases between. The CDR3 sequence: CASSSPASRGETQYF. The CDR3 DNA sequence: TGTGCCAGCAGCTCCCCCGCCTCGAGGGGAGAGACCCAGTACTTC.

This clonotype was counted ten times or more. V is TRBV29-1 and J is TRBJ2-3, with TRBD1 as a possible D gene (6 bases). CDR1 is SQVTM, CDR2 ANQGSEA, per germline. The V and J ends lost 2 bases and 4 bases respectively, with 13 bases between them. The CDR3 runs 14 residues. CDR3 loop: CSVEKQGDPDTQYF. As DNA, the CDR3 is TGCAGCGTTGAAAAACAGGGCGACCCAGATACGCAGTATTTT.

The chain links TRBV6-5 to TRBJ1-5; D is unresolved. CDR1 and CDR2 from the germline V gene are MNHEY and SVGAGI. The CDR3 consists of 13 residues. Between the trimmed V and J ends, which lost 0 bases and 6 bases, there was a span of 6 bases. The CDR3 spells CASSYSRVQPQHF. The CDR3 DNA reads as TGTGCCAGCAGTTACTCGAGGGTTCAGCCCCAGCATTTT.

The sample holds a few counts of this clonotype. The rearrangement joins TRBV11-1 to TRBJ2-6, with 8 bases lining up with TRBD1. Losses at the gene ends were 3 bases for V and 2 bases for J; bases not matched to a gene: 12. The CDR3 consists of 19 residues. The germline V gene encodes CDR1 SGHAT and CDR2 FQDESV (reference sequence). The CDR3 here is CASSFAAGGESAGANVLTF. CDR3 coding DNA: TGTGCCAGCAGCTTCGCCGCAGGGGGCGAGTCTGCTGGGGCCAACGTCCTGACTTTC.

This clonotype has only a few counts. The chain recombines TRBV21-1 with TRBJ2-2; the table calls TRBD1, which could not be checked here. TRBV21-1 has pseudogene status. The CDR3 extends over 18 amino acids. For the CDR3, the DNA is TGTGCCAGCACCAAAGAGCAAGTTAGCAGGGGGAACACCGGGGAGCTGTTTTTT. Protein sequence: CASTKEQVSRGNTGELFF.

There are many counts of this clonotype. This chain uses TRBV27 with TRBJ1-4, with 8 bases aligning to TRBD1. CDR1 is MNHEY and CDR2 is SMNVEV in the germline V gene (reference sequence). The CDR3 sequence is 15 residues long. V trimming: 5 bases; J trimming: 4 bases; junction bases outside the gene matches: 6. CDR3 region: CASSPRGPGNEKLFF. The DNA of the CDR3 is TGTGCCAGCAGTCCCAGGGGGCCTGGTAATGAAAAACTGTTTTTT. Full variable domain (remainder filled in from reference TRBV27 and TRBJ1-4): EAQVTQNPRYLITVTGKKLTVTCSQNMNHEYMSWYRQDPGLGLRQIYYSMNVEVTDKGDVPEGYKVSRKEKRNFPLILESPSPNQTSLYFCASSPRGPGNEKLFFGSGTQLSVL.